This is a list of T cell receptor beta chains from one sample in a study of blood T cell repertoires in COVID-19. Here immunoSEQ multiplex PCR was the method, and the copy in TCRdb shows in-frame clones only, minus some. This sample has around 70,000 clones, with around 91% found just once. The specimen was peripheral blood. The source is a human donor in a cohort sampled during active COVID-19. Each CDR3 is given without its conserved first and last residue.

v_gene	CDR3aa
TRBV11-2	ASRSPGLAGGLQF
TRBV5-1	ASSLGGQETQY
TRBV19	ASRGQGSYEQY
TRBV29-1	SVAIQGENTEAF
TRBV6-6	ASSPGPGIDSPLH
TRBV6-2/TRBV6-3	ASSYSSGGAGEQF
TRBV19	ASSIVYREAEAF
TRBV5-4	ASSGGQGYTEAF
TRBV3-1/TRBV3-2	ASSQDGAVIGELF
TRBV4-3	ASSRSGTGFTTNEKLF
TRBV3-1/TRBV3-2	ASSQEVHGTQY
TRBV7-6	ASSSPSPNEQF
TRBV4-1	ASSQVGTDEAF
TRBV6-5	ASSLDRSTNEKLF
TRBV9	ASSVGVSGAADTQY
TRBV7-2	ASSRDSSPLH
TRBV4-2	ASGPIGGASNQPQH
TRBV11-2	ASSLGLQETQY
TRBV7-2	ASSLDARAQPQH
TRBV5-6	ASSLQQAGEQY
TRBV6-5	ASSYGQAFYGYT
TRBV19	ASSVDFQETQY
TRBV12-3/TRBV12-4	ASSPPAGGGQF
TRBV5-5	ASSFDRDNSPLH
TRBV27	ASSRSRSGGAEIGTQY
TRBV5-1	ASSRPGTGDYNEQF
TRBV5-3	APPRVWGMDEQF
TRBV7-2	ASSRGTNTEAF
TRBV15	ATSSRTAATNEKLF
TRBV2	AKEYRGRSGNTIY
TRBV11-2	ASRLLARETQY
TRBV7-9	ASTSLGYEQF
TRBV20-1	SASRGGTYEQY
TRBV3-1/TRBV3-2	ASSHGKDSPLH
TRBV6-5	ASRDRGRNTIY
TRBV6-2/TRBV6-3	ASSPAQGAWGYT
TRBV5-1	ASSLRGNTEAF
TRBV7-2	ASSPGLAGNEQF
TRBV5-4	ASSLGPQGSGNTIY
TRBV12-3/TRBV12-4	ASSLVNEKLF
TRBV18	ASSPGAGGETEAF
TRBV4-3	ASSPSDRGLTGELF
TRBV12-3/TRBV12-4	ASGSGQNYEQY
TRBV9	ASSVALGTGNEKLF
TRBV6-6	ASSSGGNTEAF
TRBV5-1	ASSLAGTGRRTYEQY
TRBV14	ASSQDWPAGDLQETQY